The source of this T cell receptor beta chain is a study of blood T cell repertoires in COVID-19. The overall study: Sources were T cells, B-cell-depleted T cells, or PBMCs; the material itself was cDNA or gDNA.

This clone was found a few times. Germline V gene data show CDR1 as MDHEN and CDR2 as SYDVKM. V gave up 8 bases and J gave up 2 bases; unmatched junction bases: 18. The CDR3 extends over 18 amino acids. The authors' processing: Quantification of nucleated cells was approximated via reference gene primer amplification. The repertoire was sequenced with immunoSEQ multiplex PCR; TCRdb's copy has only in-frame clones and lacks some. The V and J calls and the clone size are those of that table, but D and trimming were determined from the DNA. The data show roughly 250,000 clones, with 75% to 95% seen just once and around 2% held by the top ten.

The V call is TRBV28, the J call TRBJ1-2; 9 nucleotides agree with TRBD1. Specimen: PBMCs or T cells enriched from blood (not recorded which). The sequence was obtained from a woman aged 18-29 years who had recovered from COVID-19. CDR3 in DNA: TGTGCCAGCCTACTGGACCGGGACAGGGTATACGGGAACTATGGCTACACCTTC. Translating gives CASLLDRDRVYGNYGYTF.